One and the same sample provided the 10 T cell receptor beta chains below, sequenced in a study of T cell responses to AZD1222 COVID-19 vaccine. Using immunoSEQ multiplex PCR, the repertoire was profiled, and TCRdb retains in-frame clones only, with some absent. Here the sample spans some 200,000 clones, approximately 91% being singletons. The sample consisted of peripheral blood, taken 28 days after the second AZD1222 dose. The receptors were gathered from an adult who received the AZD1222 COVID-19 vaccine.

This chain uses TRBV27 with TRBJ2-7, with D tentatively TRBD1 or TRBD2 (5 bases each). There are 14 residues in the CDR3. Germline V CDR1 and CDR2: MNHEY, SMNVEV (reference sequence). V was cut by 5 bases and J by 2 bases, with 13 bases left in between. This CDR3 reads CASSTRGKTYEQYF. The DNA of the CDR3 is TGTGCCAGCAGTACCCGGGGCAAGACCTACGAGCAGTACTTC.

V gene TRBV7-9 combines with J gene TRBJ2-7; 7 bases match TRBD2. The trim removed 0 bases at V and 5 bases at J, leaving 4 bases unmatched. Germline V gene data show CDR1 as SEHNR and CDR2 as FQNEAQ (reference sequence). The CDR3 extends over 14 amino acids. The CDR3 coding sequence is TGTGCCAGCAGCTTAGCCGAGACTAGCCACGAGCAGTACTTC. It encodes CASSLAETSHEQYF.

The chain carries TRBV5-1 and TRBJ1-1, with 9 bases identical to TRBD1. This CDR3 comprises 15 residues. Germline V gene data show CDR1 as SGHRS and CDR2 as YFSETQ. With V trimmed by 4 bases and J by 7 bases, 11 bases remained unmatched. CDR3 residues: CASSLRTGATHEAFF. The CDR3 coding sequence is TGCGCCAGCAGCCTGAGGACAGGGGCGACGCATGAAGCTTTCTTT.

CDR3 region: CASSQDSYEQYF. The CDR3 DNA follows: TGTGCCAGCAGCCAGGACAGCTACGAGCAGTACTTC. V usage is TRBV11-1 and J usage is TRBJ2-7, with D possibly being TRBD1 (6 bases). Germline V gene sequence: CDR1 SGHAT, CDR2 FQDESV (reference sequence). The CDR3 loop spans 12 amino acids. The ends were cut back, 5 bases at V and 3 bases at J, with 8 bases in the middle.

This chain links TRBV11-2 with TRBJ2-7, with unresolved D. V was shortened by 5 bases and J by 0 bases, with 14 bases between the two germline ends. CDR3 length: 15 amino acids. Per the germline V gene, CDR1 is SGHAT and CDR2 is FQNNGV. The CDR3 DNA sequence: TGTGCCAGCAGCCCAATCAGTCGCTTCTCCTACGAGCAGTACTTC. Its translation is CASSPISRFSYEQYF.

This chain links TRBV7-2 with TRBJ2-2; D possibly corresponds to TRBD2 (5 bases). Trimming pared 6 bases from V and 4 bases from J, leaving 21 bases between. This CDR3 spans 17 amino acids. In germline, CDR1 is SGHTA, CDR2 FQGNSA. This CDR3 is CASRPLRAAYGTGELFF. The CDR3 DNA sequence: TGTGCCAGCAGACCATTGAGGGCAGCTTATGGCACCGGGGAGCTGTTTTTT.

About this clone itself: Distinct nucleotide sequences in the sample also encode this CDR3. The J gene is TRBJ2-1, the V gene TRBV9; TRBD2 might be the D (5 bases). Between the trimmed V and J ends, which lost 7 bases and 4 bases, there was a span of 12 bases. The CDR3 extends over 13 amino acids. The germline CDR1 and CDR2 sequences are SGDLS and YYNGEE. CDR3 nucleotide sequence: TGTGCCAGCTCAGCGGATGATTACAATGAGCAGTTCTTC. Amino acid sequence: CASSADDYNEQFF.

The table lists this clone with a count of one. The chain is built from TRBV2 and TRBJ2-1, with no clear D. The CDR3 length is 12 residues. Trimming removed 3 bases at V and 9 bases at J, with 9 bases between. Germline values: CDR1 SNHLY, CDR2 FYNNEI. CDR3 bases: TGTGCCAGCAGTGACATCCGTACTGAGCAGTTCTTC. Translating gives CASSDIRTEQFF.

The rearrangement joins TRBV6-5 to TRBJ2-7, with unresolved D. V dropped 8 bases and J dropped 3 bases, with 5 bases sitting between them. CDR1 MNHEY and CDR2 SVGAGI come from the germline V gene. The CDR3 extends over 10 amino acids. DNA of the CDR3: TGTGCCAGCGGGGTCTACGAGCAGTACTTC. As protein: CASGVYEQYF.

The chain combines TRBV18 with TRBJ1-3; D is unclear. The CDR3 extends over 15 amino acids. Trimming stripped 3 bases from V and 0 bases from J, with 9 bases between. The V gene's germline CDR1 is KGHSH and CDR2 LQKENI. The CDR3 DNA follows: TGTGCCAGCTCACCCATTACTGTCTCTGGAAACACCATATATTTT. It translates to CASSPITVSGNTIYF.